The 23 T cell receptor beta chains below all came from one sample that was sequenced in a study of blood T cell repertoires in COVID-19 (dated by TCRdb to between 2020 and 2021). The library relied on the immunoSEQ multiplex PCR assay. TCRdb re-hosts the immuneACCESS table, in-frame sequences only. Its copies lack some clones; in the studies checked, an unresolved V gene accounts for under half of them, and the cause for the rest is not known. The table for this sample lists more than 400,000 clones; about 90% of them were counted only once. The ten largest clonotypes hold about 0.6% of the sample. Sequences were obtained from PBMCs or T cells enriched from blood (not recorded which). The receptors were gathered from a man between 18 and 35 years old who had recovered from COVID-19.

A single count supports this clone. The CDR3 nucleotides are TGTGCCAGCGGACTTTCCCCTGAAGCTTTCTTT. It translates to CASGLSPEAFF. V and J are TRBV5-6 and TRBJ1-1; D is ambiguous. The germline V gene has CDR1 SGHDT and CDR2 YYEEEE. The CDR3 covers 11 residues. Deletions cut 7 bases from V and 6 bases from J, with 10 bases between.

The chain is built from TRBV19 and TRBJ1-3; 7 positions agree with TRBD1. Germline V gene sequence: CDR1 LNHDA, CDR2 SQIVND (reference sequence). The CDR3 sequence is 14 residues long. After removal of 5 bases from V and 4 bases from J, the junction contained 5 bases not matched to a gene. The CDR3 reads CASSRQGGGNTIYF. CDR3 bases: TGTGCCAGTAGTCGGCAGGGGGGAGGAAACACCATATATTTT.

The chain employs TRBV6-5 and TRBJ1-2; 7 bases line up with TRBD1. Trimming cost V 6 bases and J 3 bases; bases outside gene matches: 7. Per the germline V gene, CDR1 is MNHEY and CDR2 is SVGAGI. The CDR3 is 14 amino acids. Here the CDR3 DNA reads TGTGCCAGCAGAACTCCCGGGACAGACTATGGCTACACCTTC. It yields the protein CASRTPGTDYGYTF.

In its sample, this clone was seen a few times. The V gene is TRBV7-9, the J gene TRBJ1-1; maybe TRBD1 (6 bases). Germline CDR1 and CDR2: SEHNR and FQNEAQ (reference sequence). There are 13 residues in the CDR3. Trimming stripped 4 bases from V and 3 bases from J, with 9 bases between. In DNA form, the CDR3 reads TGTGCCAGCAGCTGGGGGCCGGACACTGAAGCTTTCTTT. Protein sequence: CASSWGPDTEAFF.

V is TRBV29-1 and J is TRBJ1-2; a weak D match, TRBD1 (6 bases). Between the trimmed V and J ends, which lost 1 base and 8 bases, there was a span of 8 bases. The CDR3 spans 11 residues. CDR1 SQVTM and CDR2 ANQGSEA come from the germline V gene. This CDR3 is CSVEADRGYTF. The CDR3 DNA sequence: TGCAGCGTTGAAGCCGACAGGGGCTACACCTTC.

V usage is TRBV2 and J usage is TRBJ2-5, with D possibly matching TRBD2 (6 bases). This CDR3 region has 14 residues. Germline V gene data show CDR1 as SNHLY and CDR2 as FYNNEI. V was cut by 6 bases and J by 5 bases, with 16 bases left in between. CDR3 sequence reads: CASRARRGWETQYF. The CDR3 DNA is TGTGCCAGCAGGGCCCGGAGGGGTTGGGAGACCCAGTACTTC.

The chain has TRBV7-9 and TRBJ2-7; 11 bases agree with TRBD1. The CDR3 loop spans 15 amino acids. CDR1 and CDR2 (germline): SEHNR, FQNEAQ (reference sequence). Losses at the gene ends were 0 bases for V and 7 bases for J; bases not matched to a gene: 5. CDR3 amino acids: CASSLADRGPGEQYF. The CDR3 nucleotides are TGTGCCAGCAGCTTAGCGGACAGGGGGCCGGGGGAGCAGTACTTC.

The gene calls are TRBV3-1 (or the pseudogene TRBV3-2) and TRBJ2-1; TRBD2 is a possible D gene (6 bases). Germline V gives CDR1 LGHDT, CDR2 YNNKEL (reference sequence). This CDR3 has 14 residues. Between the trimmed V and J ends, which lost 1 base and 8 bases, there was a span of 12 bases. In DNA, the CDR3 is TGTGCCAGCAGCCAAGGACTAGTTAGCCATGAGCAGTTCTTC. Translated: CASSQGLVSHEQFF.

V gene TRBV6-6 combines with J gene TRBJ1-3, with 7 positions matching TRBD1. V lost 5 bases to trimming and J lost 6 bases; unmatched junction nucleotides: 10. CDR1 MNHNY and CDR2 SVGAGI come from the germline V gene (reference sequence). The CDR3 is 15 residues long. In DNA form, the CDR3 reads TGTGCCAGCAGTGATCGGTCAGGGGGAGAAAACACCATATATTTT. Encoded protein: CASSDRSGGENTIYF.

The CDR3 loop reads CASSLGFRNRGGYTF. The DNA of the CDR3 is TGTGCCAGCAGCTTAGGATTCCGGAACAGGGGTGGCTACACCTTC. This chain joins TRBV11-2 and TRBJ1-2, with 7 positions matching TRBD1. The CDR3 has 15 amino acids. J lost 7 bases, V lost 1 base, and 9 bases had no gene match. Germline V gives CDR1 SGHAT, CDR2 FQNNGV.

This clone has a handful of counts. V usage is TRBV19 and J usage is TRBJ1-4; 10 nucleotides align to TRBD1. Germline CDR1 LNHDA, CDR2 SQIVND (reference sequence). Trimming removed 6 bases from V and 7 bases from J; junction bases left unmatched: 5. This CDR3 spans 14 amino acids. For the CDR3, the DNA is TGTGCCAGTAGCACGACAGGGGGCTTTGAAAAACTGTTTTTT. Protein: CASSTTGGFEKLFF. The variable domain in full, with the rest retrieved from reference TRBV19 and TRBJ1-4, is DGGITQSPKYLFRKEGQNVTLSCEQNLNHDAMYWYRQDPGQGLRLIYYSQIVNDFQKGDIAEGYSVSREKKESFPLTVTSAQKNPTAFYLCASSTTGGFEKLFFGSGTQLSVL.

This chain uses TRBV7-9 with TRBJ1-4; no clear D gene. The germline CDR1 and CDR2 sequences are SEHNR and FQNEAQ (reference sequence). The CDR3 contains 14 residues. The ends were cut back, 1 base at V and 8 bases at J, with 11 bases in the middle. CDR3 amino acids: CASSLGPSGEKLFF. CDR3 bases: TGTGCCAGCAGCTTAGGCCCCTCGGGGGAAAAACTGTTTTTT.

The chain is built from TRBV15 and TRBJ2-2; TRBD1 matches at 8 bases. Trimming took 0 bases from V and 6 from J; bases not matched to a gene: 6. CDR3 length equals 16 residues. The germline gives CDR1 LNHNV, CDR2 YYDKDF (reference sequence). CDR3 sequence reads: CATSRDDRGESGELFF. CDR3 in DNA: TGTGCCACCAGCAGAGATGACAGGGGAGAATCCGGGGAGCTGTTTTTT.

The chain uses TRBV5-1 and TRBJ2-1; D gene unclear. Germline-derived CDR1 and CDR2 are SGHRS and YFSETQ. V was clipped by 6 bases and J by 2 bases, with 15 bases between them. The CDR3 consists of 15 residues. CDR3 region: CASTHRSDPYNEQFF. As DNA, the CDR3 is TGCGCCAGCACTCACCGGAGTGACCCCTACAATGAGCAGTTCTTC.

CDR3 sequence: CAWSPYSRQTLNRNEKLFF. The DNA of the CDR3 is TGTGCCTGGAGTCCCTACTCCCGGCAGACACTCAACCGAAATGAAAAACTGTTTTTT. The rearrangement joins TRBV30 to TRBJ1-4; D unresolved. The CDR3 covers 19 residues. From germline, CDR1 is GTSNPN and CDR2 SVGIG (reference sequence). Deletions cut 2 bases from V and 5 bases from J, with 27 bases between.

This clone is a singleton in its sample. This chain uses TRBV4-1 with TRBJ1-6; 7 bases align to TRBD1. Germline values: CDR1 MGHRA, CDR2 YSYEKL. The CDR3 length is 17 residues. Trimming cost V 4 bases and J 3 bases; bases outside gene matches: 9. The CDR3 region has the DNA TGCGCCAGCAGCCCCACGGGGACAGTACTCTATAATTCACCCCTCCACTTT. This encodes CASSPTGTVLYNSPLHF.

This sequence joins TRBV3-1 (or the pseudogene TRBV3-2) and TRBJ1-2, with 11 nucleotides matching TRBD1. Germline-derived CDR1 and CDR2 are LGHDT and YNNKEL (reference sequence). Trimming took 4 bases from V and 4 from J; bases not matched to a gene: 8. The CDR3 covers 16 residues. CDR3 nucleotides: TGTGCCAGCAGCCCCGACGGGACAGGGGGACTCTATGGCTACACCTTC. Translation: CASSPDGTGGLYGYTF.

CDR3 loop: CASSVDGREEVLTF. The DNA of the CDR3 is TGTGCCAGCAGCGTAGATGGCAGGGAAGAGGTCCTGACTTTC. The V call is TRBV9, the J call TRBJ2-6, with D possibly being TRBD1 (5 bases). The germline CDR1 and CDR2 sequences are SGDLS and YYNGEE. Trimming cost V 0 bases and J 13 bases, with 14 bases left between them. CDR3 length equals 14 residues.

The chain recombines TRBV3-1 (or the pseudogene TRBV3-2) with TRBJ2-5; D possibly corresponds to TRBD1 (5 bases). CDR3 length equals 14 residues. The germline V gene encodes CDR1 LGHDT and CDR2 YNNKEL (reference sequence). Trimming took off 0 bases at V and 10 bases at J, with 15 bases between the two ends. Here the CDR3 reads CASSQDASRVGQYF. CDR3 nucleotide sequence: TGTGCCAGCAGCCAAGATGCGAGCAGGGTGGGCCAGTACTTC.

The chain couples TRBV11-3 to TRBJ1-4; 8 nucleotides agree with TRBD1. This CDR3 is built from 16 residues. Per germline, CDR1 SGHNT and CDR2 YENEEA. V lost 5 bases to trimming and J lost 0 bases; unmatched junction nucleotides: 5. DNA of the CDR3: TGTGCCAGCAGCCCCGGACAGGGCCCAACTAATGAAAAACTGTTTTTT. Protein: CASSPGQGPTNEKLFF.

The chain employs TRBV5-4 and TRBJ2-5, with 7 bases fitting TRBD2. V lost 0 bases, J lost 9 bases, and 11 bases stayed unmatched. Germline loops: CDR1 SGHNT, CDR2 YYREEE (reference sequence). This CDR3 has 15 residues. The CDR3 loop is CASSLGSDVGGSQYF. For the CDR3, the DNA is TGTGCCAGCAGCTTGGGCTCGGACGTGGGAGGGTCCCAGTACTTC.

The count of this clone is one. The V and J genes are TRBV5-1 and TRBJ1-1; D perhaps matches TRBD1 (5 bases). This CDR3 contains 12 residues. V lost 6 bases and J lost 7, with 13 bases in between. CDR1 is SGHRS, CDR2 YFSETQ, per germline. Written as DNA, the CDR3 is TGCGCCAGCACCTCCATCGGGGGTGAAGCTTTCTTT. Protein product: CASTSIGGEAFF.

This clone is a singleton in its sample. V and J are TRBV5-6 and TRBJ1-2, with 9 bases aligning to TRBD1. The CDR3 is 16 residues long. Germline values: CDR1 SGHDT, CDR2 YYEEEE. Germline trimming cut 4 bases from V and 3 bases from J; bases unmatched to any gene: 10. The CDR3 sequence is CASSPGNRGHDYGYTF. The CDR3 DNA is TGTGCCAGCAGCCCAGGTAACAGGGGGCACGACTATGGCTACACCTTC.